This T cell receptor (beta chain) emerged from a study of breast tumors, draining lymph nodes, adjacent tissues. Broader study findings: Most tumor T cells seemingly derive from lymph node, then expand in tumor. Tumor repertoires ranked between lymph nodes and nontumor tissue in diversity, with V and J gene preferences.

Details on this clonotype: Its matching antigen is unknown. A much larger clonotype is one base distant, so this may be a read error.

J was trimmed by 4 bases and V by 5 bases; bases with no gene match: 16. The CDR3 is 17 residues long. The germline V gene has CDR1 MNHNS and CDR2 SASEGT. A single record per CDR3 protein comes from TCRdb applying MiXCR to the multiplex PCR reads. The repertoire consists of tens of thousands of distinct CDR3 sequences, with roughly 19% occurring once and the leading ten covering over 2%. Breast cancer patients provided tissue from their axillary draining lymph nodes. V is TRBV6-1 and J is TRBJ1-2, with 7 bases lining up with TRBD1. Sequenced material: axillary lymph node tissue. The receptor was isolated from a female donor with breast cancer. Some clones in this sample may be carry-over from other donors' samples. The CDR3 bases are TGTGCCAGCAGTAGGGATAAGGGGGGTGGACAGGCCTATGGCTACACCTTC. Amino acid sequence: CASSRDKGGGQAYGYTF.